What follows are 28 T cell receptor beta chains derived from one specimen sequenced in a study of blood T cell repertoires in COVID-19. The table came from immunoSEQ multiplex PCR; TCRdb's copy has only in-frame clones and leaves some out. Of roughly 88,000 clones detected, approximately 79% appear once; the ten largest clones hold about a sixth. The sequencing input was peripheral blood. These receptors were obtained from a woman aged 80 or over with active or convalescent COVID-19.

The genes are TRBV12-3 or TRBV12-4 and TRBJ2-1; D gene uncertain. This CDR3 spans 13 amino acids. Trimming removed 1 base at V and 6 bases at J, with 7 bases between. Written as DNA, the CDR3 is TGTGCCAGCAGTTTAGGGGCAGCCAATGAGCAGTTCTTC. It codes for CASSLGAANEQFF.

The V call is TRBV7-3, the J call TRBJ1-1; maybe TRBD1 (6 bases). V lost 5 bases and J 3 bases, leaving 13 bases between the germline ends. This CDR3 has 14 residues. CDR1 is SGHTA, CDR2 FQGTGA, per germline. The CDR3 region has the DNA TGTGCCAGCAGCGACGTACAGGGCGACACTGAAGCTTTCTTT. It specifies CASSDVQGDTEAFF.

This sequence joins TRBV7-2 and TRBJ2-3; 7 bases map to TRBD1. Per the germline V gene, CDR1 is SGHTA and CDR2 is FQGNSA. V was pared by 0 bases and J by 4 bases, with 13 bases of the junction left unmatched. This CDR3 contains 18 residues. Here the CDR3 DNA reads TGTGCCAGCAGCTTAGCGCCCCCAGAACAGGGGCCCTCAGATACGCAGTATTTT. This translates into CASSLAPPEQGPSDTQYF.

This chain connects TRBV5-4 to TRBJ2-7; TRBD1 matches 11 bases. Germline V gene sequence: CDR1 SGHNT, CDR2 YYREEE (reference sequence). CDR3 size: 16 residues. Trimming cost V 4 bases and J 3 bases; bases outside gene matches: 9. As DNA, the CDR3 is TGTGCCAGCAGCCACATAACCGGGACAGGGGGCTACGAGCAGTACTTC. Translating it yields CASSHITGTGGYEQYF.

The CDR3 sequence: CASSRWTTGANVLTF. The CDR3 region has the DNA TGTGCCAGCAGCCGATGGACAACTGGGGCCAACGTCCTGACTTTC. V is TRBV7-6 and J is TRBJ2-6, with a weak D call TRBD1 (5 bases). The germline V gene has CDR1 SGHVS and CDR2 FNYEAQ. This CDR3 is built from 15 residues. V shed 5 bases and J shed 2 bases, with 10 bases lying between them.

This chain's CDR3 is CASSVGPSYEQYF. CDR3 coding DNA: TGTGCCAGCAGCGTAGGACCTAGCTACGAGCAGTACTTC. The chain employs TRBV9 and TRBJ2-7; the D is unclear. The CDR3 sequence is 13 residues long. V lost 0 bases and J 3 bases, leaving 7 bases between the germline ends. Germline lookup yields CDR1 SGDLS and CDR2 YYNGEE. Complete variable domain (other parts from reference TRBV9 and TRBJ2-7): DSGVTQTPKHLITATGQRVTLRCSPRSGDLSVYWYQQSLDQGLQFLIQYYNGEERAKGNILERFSAQQFPDLHSELNLSSLELGDSALYFCASSVGPSYEQYFGPGTRLTVT.

This chain links TRBV4-1 with TRBJ1-1; 12 nucleotides line up with TRBD1. This CDR3 comprises 18 residues. J gave up 2 bases and V 1 base, and 8 bases lay outside the gene matches. The germline V gene has CDR1 MGHRA and CDR2 YSYEKL. Written as DNA, the CDR3 is TGCGCCAGCAGCCAAGCCGGGACAGGGGGCGACGGAAACACTGAAGCTTTCTTT. Amino acids: CASSQAGTGGDGNTEAFF.

The rearrangement joins TRBV24-1 to TRBJ1-1; TRBD1 aligns across 7 bases. In germline, CDR1 is KGHDR, CDR2 SFDVKD. The CDR3 length is 17 residues. J was trimmed by 1 base and V by 0 bases; bases with no gene match: 7. CDR3 sequence reads: CATSDLPGTASNTEAFF. As DNA, the CDR3 is TGTGCCACCAGTGATTTGCCTGGGACAGCCTCGAACACTGAAGCTTTCTTT.

The V and J genes are TRBV10-3 and TRBJ1-2, with 9 bases matching TRBD1. The length of the CDR3 is 12 residues. From germline, CDR1 is ENHRY and CDR2 SYGVKD. V lost 7 bases to trimming and J lost 6 bases; unmatched junction nucleotides: 3. The chain's CDR3 is CAITRDRDGYTF. In DNA form, the CDR3 reads TGTGCCATCACCCGGGACAGGGATGGCTACACCTTC.

J is TRBJ1-1 and V is TRBV7-3; 8 bases match TRBD1. J lost 8 bases, V lost 5 bases, and 7 bases had no gene match. The length of the CDR3 is 13 residues. Germline CDR1 and CDR2: SGHTA and FQGTGA. The CDR3 sequence: CASSPSGQGEAFF. The DNA for the CDR3 is TGTGCCAGCAGCCCATCTGGACAGGGAGAAGCTTTCTTT.

This chain connects TRBV9 to TRBJ2-5; TRBD2 might be the D (7 bases). The V gene's germline CDR1 is SGDLS and CDR2 YYNGEE. Trimming took off 6 bases at V and 4 bases at J, with 19 bases between the two ends. The CDR3 totals 15 residues. The CDR3 is CASNLLGGAGETQYF. The CDR3 DNA is TGTGCCAGCAATTTACTAGGGGGGGCCGGAGAGACCCAGTACTTC.

This chain links TRBV18 with TRBJ1-1; D possibly corresponds to TRBD1 (5 bases). This CDR3 contains 16 residues. Between the trimmed V and J ends, which lost 3 bases and 0 bases, there was a span of 14 bases. Per the germline V gene, CDR1 is KGHSH and CDR2 is LQKENI. The CDR3 here is CASSPRQTYMNTEAFF. The CDR3 nucleotides read TGTGCCAGCTCACCCCGACAGACGTACATGAACACTGAAGCTTTCTTT.

The rearrangement links TRBV5-6 to TRBJ2-2; D is possibly TRBD1 (5 bases). This CDR3 contains 15 residues. Per the germline V gene, CDR1 is SGHDT and CDR2 is YYEEEE. V was trimmed by 2 bases and J by 3 bases, leaving 11 bases between them. This chain's CDR3 is CASSLVNRHTGELFF. CDR3 bases: TGTGCCAGCAGCTTAGTCAACAGGCACACCGGGGAGCTGTTTTTT.

This CDR3 reads CSVRPKQGTYEQYF. The CDR3 coding sequence is TGCAGCGTCCGACCTAAACAGGGAACCTACGAGCAGTACTTC. The genes are TRBV29-1 and TRBJ2-7; the D gene is possibly TRBD1 (6 bases). Germline V gene lookup returns CDR1 SQVTM and CDR2 ANQGSEA. The CDR3 is 14 residues long. V lost 6 bases to trimming and J lost 2 bases, with 17 bases between them.

The chain is built from TRBV24-1 and TRBJ2-1; 7 positions match TRBD2. CDR1 is KGHDR, CDR2 SFDVKD, per germline. Trimming took 2 bases from V and 5 from J; bases not matched to a gene: 11. The CDR3 runs to 17 residues. The CDR3 nucleotides read TGTGCCACCAGTGATTCCGTGCGGACTAGACTTCACAATGAGCAGTTCTTC. Amino acids: CATSDSVRTRLHNEQFF.

This clone was counted only a few times. The chain joins TRBV4-2 to TRBJ1-4, with 9 bases matching TRBD1. Germline V gene data show CDR1 as LGHNA and CDR2 as YNFKEQ. The CDR3 loop spans 14 amino acids. With 6 bases clipped from V and 7 bases from J, the junction kept 6 bases outside the gene matches. The CDR3 loop is CASSRGQGSEKLFF. CDR3 nucleotides: TGTGCCAGCAGTCGTGGACAGGGGAGTGAAAAACTGTTTTTT.

The chain joins TRBV5-1 to TRBJ2-2; perhaps TRBD1 as D (5 bases). The CDR3 sequence is 15 residues long. The V end was cut by 0 bases, the J end by 6 bases, with 12 bases between. From germline, CDR1 is SGHRS and CDR2 YFSETQ. The chain's CDR3 is CASSLGRSRAGELFF. The DNA for the CDR3 is TGCGCCAGCAGCTTGGGCAGGTCCAGGGCCGGGGAGCTGTTTTTT.

CDR3 DNA: TGTGCCATCAGAGATTTGACAGGACAACATACGCAGTATTTT. Translation gives CAIRDLTGQHTQYF. The chain carries TRBV10-3 and TRBJ2-3; maybe TRBD1 (6 bases). The CDR3 has 14 amino acids. V shed 6 bases and J shed 7 bases, with 17 bases lying between them. The germline gives CDR1 ENHRY, CDR2 SYGVKD.

J is TRBJ1-6 and V is TRBV15; TRBD1 agrees at 8 bases. The CDR3 has 15 amino acids. CDR1 is LNHNV, CDR2 YYDKDF, per germline (reference sequence). V was clipped by 5 bases and J by 8 bases; unmatched bases: 8. CDR3 DNA: TGTGCCACCAGCTCAAGACAGGGGACTGATTCACCCCTCCACTTT. Translating it yields CATSSRQGTDSPLHF. The whole variable domain, remainder taken from reference TRBV15 and TRBJ1-6, is DAMVIQNPRYQVTQFGKPVTLSCSQTLNHNVMYWYQQKSSQAPKLLFHYYDKDFNNEADTPDNFQSRRPNTSFCFLDIRSPGLGDTAMYLCATSSRQGTDSPLHFGNGTRLTVT.

DNA of the CDR3: TGTGCCAGCAGCTTGGGACTAGCGGGAATCCAAGAGACCCAGTACTTC. Translation: CASSLGLAGIQETQYF. This chain uses TRBV5-8 with TRBJ2-5; 11 positions agree with TRBD2. CDR3 length equals 16 residues. Trimming at V came to 0 bases and at J to 1 base, leaving 2 bases not matched to a gene. Looked up from germline, CDR1 is SGHTS and CDR2 is YDEGEE. Full variable domain (rest looked up from reference TRBV5-8 and TRBJ2-5): EAGVTQSPTHLIKTRGQQATLRCSPISGHTSVYWYQQALGLGLQFLLWYDEGEERNRGNFPPRFSGRQFPNYSSELNVNALELEDSALYLCASSLGLAGIQETQYFGPGTRLLVL.

This chain links TRBV15 with TRBJ1-3; D is unresolved. V shed 0 bases and J shed 2 bases, with 8 bases lying between them. Germline lookup yields CDR1 LNHNV and CDR2 YYDKDF (reference sequence). The CDR3 totals 15 residues. The DNA for the CDR3 is TGTGCCACCAGCAGAGAGCCCGGGGCTGGAAACACCATATATTTT. Its protein product is CATSREPGAGNTIYF.

This clone was seen only a few times. This CDR3 is CAISESDRTGELFF. The CDR3 coding sequence is TGTGCCATCAGTGAGTCGGACAGGACCGGGGAGCTGTTTTTT. The genes are TRBV10-3 and TRBJ2-2, with 7 bases fitting TRBD1. The CDR3 length is 14 residues. Looked up from germline, CDR1 is ENHRY and CDR2 is SYGVKD. J lost 5 bases, V lost 0 bases, and 0 bases had no gene match.

J is TRBJ1-1 and V is TRBV7-2; D possibly corresponds to TRBD1 (5 bases). CDR3 length: 12 residues. V shed 8 bases and J shed 7 bases, with 14 bases lying between them. Germline loops: CDR1 SGHTA, CDR2 FQGNSA. The CDR3 DNA follows: TGTGCCAGCGGAGCGGGGGTAAATGAAGCTTTCTTT. This sequence encodes CASGAGVNEAFF.

This CDR3 is CASTETGRKNIQYF. The CDR3 DNA reads TGTGCCAGCACCGAGACAGGGAGAAAAAACATTCAGTACTTC. The rearrangement links TRBV6-5 to TRBJ2-4; 7 bases are shared with TRBD1. CDR1 is MNHEY and CDR2 is SVGAGI in the germline V gene. Trimming cost V 7 bases and J 4 bases; bases outside gene matches: 7. The CDR3 spans 14 residues.

The chain uses TRBV7-2 and TRBJ2-7; D possibly corresponds to TRBD2 (6 bases). This CDR3 is built from 15 residues. Germline CDR1 reads SGHTA; CDR2 reads FQGNSA. Trimming removed 5 bases at V and 6 bases at J, with 20 bases between. CDR3 DNA sequence: TGTGCCAGCAGCCCCGCTGGGACTTCCCTCACCGAGCAGTACTTC. This gives the protein CASSPAGTSLTEQYF.

This chain uses TRBV4-1 with TRBJ1-3; D is uncertain. The length of the CDR3 is 13 residues. Trimming cost V 0 bases and J 3 bases, with 3 bases left between them. CDR1 is MGHRA, CDR2 YSYEKL, per germline. Written as DNA, the CDR3 is TGCGCCAGCAGCCAAGATCGTGGAAACACCATATATTTT. Translated: CASSQDRGNTIYF.

The V and J genes are TRBV7-2 and TRBJ1-2; D is uncertain. CDR1 SGHTA and CDR2 FQGNSA come from the germline V gene. V was pared by 1 base and J by 6 bases, with 9 bases between. The CDR3 sequence is 13 residues long. CDR3 residues: CASSLGMRDGYTF. The CDR3, as DNA: TGTGCCAGCAGCTTAGGAATGAGGGATGGCTACACCTTC.

V and J are TRBV2 and TRBJ1-1; TRBD1 agrees at 7 bases. The trim removed 6 bases at V and 3 bases at J, leaving 10 bases unmatched. This CDR3 has 15 residues. The germline gives CDR1 SNHLY, CDR2 FYNNEI. The DNA for the CDR3 is TGTGCCAGCAGGGAGATGACAGGGCGGGACACTGAAGCTTTCTTT. This gives the protein CASREMTGRDTEAFF. The variable domain in full, with the rest retrieved from reference TRBV2 and TRBJ1-1, is EPEVTQTPSHQVTQMGQEVILRCVPISNHLYFYWYRQILGQKVEFLVSFYNNEISEKSEIFDDQFSVERPDGSNFTLKIRSTKLEDSAMYFCASREMTGRDTEAFFGQGTRLTVV.